This TCR beta chain came from a study of regulatory T cells in long-lasting Graves disease. Study-level points and caveats: Compared with new cases, persistent Graves' patients showed reduced TCR diversity.

Sample time point: newly diagnosed GD, antithyroid drugs for less than 3 months. PBMC-derived RNA was used for the TCR library. This CDR3 comprises 15 residues. Germline V gene sequence: CDR1 SGHDN, CDR2 FVKESK. V was pared by 3 bases and J by 0 bases, with 6 bases between. Points on this clonotype: No antigen is known for it.

CDR3-region Arm-PCR and iRepertoire HTBI primers produced the TCR beta libraries. MiXCR, run by TCRdb on the multiplex PCR reads, gives a single entry per CDR3 protein. The table has a few hundred thousand distinct CDR3 sequences, roughly 15% seen once. These data were also reused for a study on T cells in Graves' hyperthyroidism and ophthalmopathy.

V is TRBV14 and J is TRBJ1-6, with D uncertain. This TCR was recovered from a woman aged 18-29 years with Graves disease. Sequencing was performed on peripheral blood mononuclear cells (PBMCs), taken at new diagnosis, from a patient treated with antithyroid drugs. The CDR3 loop reads CASSQSLSYNSPLHF. The CDR3 DNA sequence: TGTGCCAGCAGCCAGAGTCTCTCCTATAATTCACCCCTCCACTTT.